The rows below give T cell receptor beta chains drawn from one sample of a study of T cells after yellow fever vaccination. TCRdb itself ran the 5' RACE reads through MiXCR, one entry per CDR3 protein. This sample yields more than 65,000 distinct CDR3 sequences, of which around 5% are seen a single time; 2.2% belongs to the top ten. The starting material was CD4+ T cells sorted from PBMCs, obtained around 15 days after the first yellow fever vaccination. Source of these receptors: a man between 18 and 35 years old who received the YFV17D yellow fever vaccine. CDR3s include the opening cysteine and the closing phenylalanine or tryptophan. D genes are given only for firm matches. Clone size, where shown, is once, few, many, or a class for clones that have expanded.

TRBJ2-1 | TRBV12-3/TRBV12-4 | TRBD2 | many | CASSRTSVYNEQFF | TGTGCCAGCAGTCGCACTAGCGTCTACAATGAGCAGTTCTTC
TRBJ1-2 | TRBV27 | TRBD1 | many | CASSPHGDRGRYTF | TGTGCCAGCAGTCCACACGGGGACAGGGGTCGCTACACCTTC
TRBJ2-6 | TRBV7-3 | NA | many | CASSPVGVLGSGANVLTF | TGTGCCAGCAGCCCAGTTGGCGTCCTAGGCTCTGGGGCCAACGTCCTGACTTTC
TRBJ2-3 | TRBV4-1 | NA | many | CASSQGPGTQYF | TGCGCCAGCAGCCAAGGGCCAGGTACGCAGTATTTT
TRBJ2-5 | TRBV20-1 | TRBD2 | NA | CSTSGETQYF | TGCAGTACTAGCGGGGAGACCCAGTACTTC
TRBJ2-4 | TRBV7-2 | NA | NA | CASSLSGIAKNIQYF | TGTGCCAGCAGCTTATCGGGGATAGCCAAAAACATTCAGTACTTC
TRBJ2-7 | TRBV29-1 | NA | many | CSVRNSYEQYF | TGCAGCGTTCGTAATTCGTACGAGCAGTACTTC
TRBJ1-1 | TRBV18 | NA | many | CASSPIRGGNTEAFF | TGTGCCAGCTCACCAATCCGGGGGGGGAACACTGAAGCTTTCTTT
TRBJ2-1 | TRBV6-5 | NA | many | CASSYSGQGWREQFF | TGTGCCAGCAGTTACTCGGGGCAGGGCTGGCGTGAGCAGTTCTTC
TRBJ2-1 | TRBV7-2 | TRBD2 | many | CASSPGLAQSEQFF | TGTGCCAGCAGCCCCGGACTAGCCCAAAGTGAGCAGTTCTTC
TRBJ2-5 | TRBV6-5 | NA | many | CASSYRWRGLGETQYF | TGTGCCAGCAGTTACCGGTGGAGGGGGCTTGGAGAGACCCAGTACTTC
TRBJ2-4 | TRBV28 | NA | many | CASNTWGMFNIQYF | TGTGCCAGCAACACTTGGGGTATGTTCAACATTCAGTACTTC
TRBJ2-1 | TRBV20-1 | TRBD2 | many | CSASVLAGASYNEQFF | TGCAGTGCTAGCGTCTTAGCGGGGGCCTCCTACAATGAGCAGTTCTTC
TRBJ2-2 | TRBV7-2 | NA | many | CASSPSRVVSVTGELFF | TGTGCCAGCAGCCCCTCCCGTGTAGTATCGGTCACCGGGGAGCTGTTTTTT
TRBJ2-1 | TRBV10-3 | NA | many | CAIAEGRTDNEQFF | TGTGCCATCGCTGAGGGGCGGACAGACAATGAGCAGTTCTTC
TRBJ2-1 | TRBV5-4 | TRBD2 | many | CASSGAGGLAEQFF | TGTGCCAGCAGCGGAGCGGGGGGGCTAGCGGAGCAGTTCTTC
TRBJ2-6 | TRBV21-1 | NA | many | CASSDPGQGSHSGANVLTF | TGTGCCAGCAGCGACCCAGGACAGGGGTCCCACTCTGGGGCCAACGTCCTGACTTTC
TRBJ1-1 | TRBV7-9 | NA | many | CASGRVNTEAFF | TGTGCCAGCGGGAGGGTGAACACTGAAGCTTTCTTT
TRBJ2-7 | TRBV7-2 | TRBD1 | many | CASKRQGAVYEQYF | TGTGCCAGCAAAAGACAGGGGGCAGTTTACGAGCAGTACTTC
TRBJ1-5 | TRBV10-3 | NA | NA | CAISERVRGGNQPQHF | TGTGCCATCAGTGAGCGGGTGAGAGGTGGCAATCAGCCCCAGCATTTT
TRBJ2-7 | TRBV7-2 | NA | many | CASSLGGYAYEQYF | TGTGCCAGCAGCTTAGGTGGTTACGCATACGAGCAGTACTTC
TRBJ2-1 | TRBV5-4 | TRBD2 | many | CASSPAGGAFSYNEQFF | TGTGCCAGCAGCCCGGCCGGGGGGGCCTTTTCCTACAATGAGCAGTTCTTC
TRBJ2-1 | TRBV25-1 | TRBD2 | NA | CASSEFPSGGSSYNEQFF | TGTGCCAGCAGTGAATTCCCCAGCGGGGGGAGCTCCTACAATGAGCAGTTCTTC
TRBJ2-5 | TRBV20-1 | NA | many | CSARDWGALGETQYF | TGCAGTGCTAGAGATTGGGGGGCCTTGGGGGAGACCCAGTACTTC
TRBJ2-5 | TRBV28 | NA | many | CASSSGSQETQYF | TGTGCCAGCAGTTCAGGGTCCCAAGAGACCCAGTACTTC
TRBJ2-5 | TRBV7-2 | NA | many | CASSLTRWGETQYF | TGTGCCAGCAGCCTTACACGGTGGGGAGAGACCCAGTACTTC
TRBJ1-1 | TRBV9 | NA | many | CASSAEPGRNTEAFF | TGTGCCAGCAGCGCAGAACCGGGAAGGAACACTGAAGCTTTCTTT
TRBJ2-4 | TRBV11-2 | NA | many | CASSPWDNENIQYF | TGTGCCAGCAGCCCATGGGACAACGAAAACATTCAGTACTTC
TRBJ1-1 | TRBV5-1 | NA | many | CASSLQGPNTEAFF | TGCGCCAGCAGCTTGCAGGGACCGAACACTGAAGCTTTCTTT
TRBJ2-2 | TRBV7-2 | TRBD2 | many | CASSFTSGVTGELFF | TGTGCCAGCAGCTTCACTAGCGGGGTCACCGGGGAGCTGTTTTTT
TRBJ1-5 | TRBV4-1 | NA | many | CASSQELGRLNQPQHF | TGCGCCAGCAGCCAAGAGTTAGGGCGGCTCAATCAGCCCCAGCATTTT
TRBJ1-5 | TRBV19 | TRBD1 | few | CASSIWTGGSNQPQHF | TGTGCCAGTAGTATATGGACAGGGGGCTCCAATCAGCCCCAGCATTTT
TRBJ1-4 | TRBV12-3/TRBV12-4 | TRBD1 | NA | CASSVQGNEKLFF | TGTGCCAGCAGCGTACAGGGGAATGAAAAACTGTTTTTT
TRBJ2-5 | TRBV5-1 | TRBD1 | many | CASSLGDSKGETQYF | TGCGCCAGCAGCTTGGGGGACAGCAAGGGAGAGACCCAGTACTTC
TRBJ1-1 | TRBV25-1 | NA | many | CASSETSDGHTEAFF | TGTGCCAGCAGTGAGACCTCGGACGGGCACACTGAAGCTTTCTTT
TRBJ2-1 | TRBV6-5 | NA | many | CASSSGTFDSYNEQFF | TGTGCCAGCAGTTCGGGCACGTTCGACTCCTACAATGAGCAGTTCTTC
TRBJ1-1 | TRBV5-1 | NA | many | CASSLNGANTEAFF | TGCGCCAGCAGCTTGAACGGTGCGAACACTGAAGCTTTCTTT
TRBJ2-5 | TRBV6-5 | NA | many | CASSPPVGVQETQYF | TGTGCCAGCAGTCCCCCGGTGGGGGTACAAGAGACCCAGTACTTC
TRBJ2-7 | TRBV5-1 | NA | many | CASSSEPGPEQYF | TGCGCCAGCAGCTCGGAACCGGGCCCCGAGCAGTACTTC
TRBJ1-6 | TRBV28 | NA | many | CASSLGRSNYNSPLHF | TGTGCCAGCAGTTTAGGTCGGTCTAACTATAATTCACCCCTCCACTTT
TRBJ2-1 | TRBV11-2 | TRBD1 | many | CASSFTGGVGNEQFF | TGTGCCAGCAGCTTTACAGGGGGAGTTGGCAATGAGCAGTTCTTC